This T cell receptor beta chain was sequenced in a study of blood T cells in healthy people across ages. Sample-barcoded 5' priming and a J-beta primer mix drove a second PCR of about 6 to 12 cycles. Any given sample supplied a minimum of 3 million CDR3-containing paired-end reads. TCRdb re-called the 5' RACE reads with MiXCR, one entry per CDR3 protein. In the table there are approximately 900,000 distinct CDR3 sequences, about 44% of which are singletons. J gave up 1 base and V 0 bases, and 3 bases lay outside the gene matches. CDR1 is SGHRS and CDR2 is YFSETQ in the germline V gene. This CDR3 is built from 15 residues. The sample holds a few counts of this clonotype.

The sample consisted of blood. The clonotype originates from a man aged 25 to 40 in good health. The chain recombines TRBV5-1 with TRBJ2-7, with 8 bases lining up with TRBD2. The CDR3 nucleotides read TGCGCCAGCAGCTTGGCCAGCGGGGGATCCTACGAGCAGTACTTC. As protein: CASSLASGGSYEQYF.